Below, one T cell receptor beta chain is given with its context. Sequencing used cDNA as its template, made by extracting RNA and reverse transcribing it. This table comes from immunoSEQ multiplex PCR, and its TCRdb copy is limited to in-frame clones, with some not included. The sample has roughly 180,000 clones; 40% to 65% are singletons. The treatment here: oral pan-JAK inhibitor, 5-10 mg twice daily. The V gene lost 2 bases and the J gene lost 0 bases, with 16 bases spanning the gap. The CDR3 contains 16 residues. CDR1 is SQVTM, CDR2 ANQGSEA, per germline. This sample was taken from a study of CD8+ T cells in alopecia areata.

The sample consisted of CD8+ T cells sorted from blood, taken around week 54, from a patient treated with tofacitinib. This TCR was sampled from a human donor with alopecia areata. The genes are TRBV29-1 and TRBJ1-1; tentative D call: TRBD1 (5 bases). CDR3 DNA: TGCAGCGTTGAATTCGTCACAGGAGTAATGAACACTGAAGCTTTCTTT. It codes for CSVEFVTGVMNTEAFF.